Here is one T cell receptor (beta chain) with its context. Antigen: not known. The V and J ends lost 2 bases and 7 bases, in that order; junction bases with no gene match: 14. CDR3 size: 20 residues. Germline lookup yields CDR1 MGHRA and CDR2 YSYEKL. This sample was included in a study of cytomegalovirus exposure and HLA in healthy donors. Findings of the study overall: Cytomegalovirus-associated TCR beta chains were listed, numbering 164. Reports state that TCR beta sequences accurately predicted most subjects' HLA-A and HLA-B alleles.

A multiplex PCR was run with 60 Vbeta primers and 13 Jbeta primers. TCRdb's copy holds only in-frame clones and misses some; the assay was immunoSEQ multiplex PCR. The table records some 110,000 clones, around two thirds of them present only once. The specimen was PBMCs. This clonotype was obtained from a man aged 55 to 70 in good health and CMV-seropositive. J is TRBJ2-1 and V is TRBV4-1; 16 positions agree with TRBD2. The CDR3 DNA reads TGCGCCAGCAGCCAATCGGTCCCGGGACTAGCGGGGGGGCGGTTGAATGAGCAGTTCTTC. This translates into CASSQSVPGLAGGRLNEQFF.